This T cell receptor (beta chain) originates from a study of identical twins. TCRdb used MiXCR to reprocess the 5' RACE reads, holding one entry per CDR3 protein. The repertoire holds 1,800,000 or so distinct CDR3 sequences, with about 31% as singletons. This CDR3 is built from 12 residues. Trimming took off 7 bases at V and 4 bases at J, with 10 bases between the two ends. Germline CDR1 and CDR2: MDHEN and SYDVKM. This clonotype came up a few times. What it binds is not known. Study-wide results and limits: Zero-insertion analyses were open to partial confounding by invariant MAIT and iNKT cells. Twin-shared out-of-frame alpha sequences showed excess low generation probability.

The sequence came from a newborn girl in good health. The chain combines TRBV28 with TRBJ1-2; D remains ambiguous. Sequencing was performed on cord blood. CDR3 loop: CASTTRSYGYTF. The CDR3 DNA sequence: TGTGCCAGCACCACTCGAAGCTATGGCTACACCTTC.